Sequencing of this T cell receptor (beta chain) was carried out in a study of OX40 agonist ivuxolimab in advanced cancers. Study-level points and caveats: In CD8+ T cells, expanded clones were on average more numerous than in CD4+.

In the case of this clone: Its antigen is unknown.

The protocol was immunoSEQ multiplex PCR, while the TCRdb copy is restricted to in-frame clones and leaves out a portion. The table has about 54,000 clones, approximately 84% seen once. The TCR was taken from an adult with an advanced solid tumor such as melanoma, head and neck, liver or kidney cancer. The source was CD4+ or CD8+ T cells sorted from blood, collected in a trial of the OX40 agonist ivuxolimab.

The CDR3 region is CASSLDGGPEAFF. The CDR3 DNA follows: TGCGCCAGCAGCTTGGATGGGGGCCCTGAAGCTTTCTTT. This chain connects TRBV5-1 to TRBJ1-1; D might be TRBD1 (6 bases). V was shortened by 0 bases and J by 6 bases, with 9 bases between the two germline ends. Germline loops: CDR1 SGHRS, CDR2 YFSETQ. This CDR3 is built from 13 residues.